This is a list of T cell receptor beta chains from one sample in a study of identical twins. TCRdb re-derived calls from the 5' RACE reads in MiXCR, one entry per CDR3 protein. The sample shows 750,000 to 950,000 distinct CDR3 sequences, approximately 13% of them seen only once. The data also belong to a second study, concerning yellow fever vaccine responses in identical twins.

The specimen was PBMCs. These receptors were collected from a woman aged 18 to 35 in good health. The CDR3 runs from the conserved cysteine through the conserved F or W. A D gene is named only where the DNA matches it firmly. Rows give clone size only sometimes, using once, few, many, or a class for an expanded clone.

size | J | V | D | DNA | CDR3
few | TRBJ2-1 | TRBV5-1 | TRBD2 | TGCGCCAGCAGCTTGGATATAGCTAGCGGAGGCTCCTACAATGAGCAGTTCTTC | CASSLDIASGGSYNEQFF
few | TRBJ2-5 | TRBV11-2 | - | TGTGCCAGCAGCTACGCGTGGGGGGCTCGAGAGACCCAGTACTTC | CASSYAWGARETQYF
few | TRBJ2-5 | TRBV28 | TRBD2 | TGTGCCAGCAGTTTATATGCGGGAGGGCCGGAGACCCAGTACTTC | CASSLYAGGPETQYF
- | TRBJ2-2 | TRBV7-6 | - | TGTGCCAGCAGCTTAGGATACCTAGCTAAAACCGGGGAGCTGTTTTTT | CASSLGYLAKTGELFF
few | TRBJ2-1 | TRBV9 | - | TGTGCCAGCAGCGTAATCTCTAGCGTCCAGCAGTTCTTC | CASSVISSVQQFF
many | TRBJ1-2 | TRBV28 | TRBD1 | TGTGCCAGCAAAGGAAGCAGACAGGGAGGTGGCTACACCTTC | CASKGSRQGGGYTF
many | TRBJ2-3 | TRBV12-3/TRBV12-4 | - | TGTGCCAGCAGTTTGGAGGGTTTGGTTAGCACAGATACGCAGTATTTT | CASSLEGLVSTDTQYF
- | TRBJ2-1 | TRBV5-5 | - | TGTGCCAGCAGCTTACAGGGGAATGGAGGGTATGAGCAGTTCTTC | CASSLQGNGGYEQFF
- | TRBJ1-1 | TRBV7-8 | - | TGTGCCAGCAGCCCACTTCAGCGGGGGATTGAAGCTTTCTTT | CASSPLQRGIEAFF
few | TRBJ1-1 | TRBV14 | TRBD1 | TGTGCCAGCAGCCAAGAGCTCCGGGACAGGGGGTTAGCCACTGAAGCTTTCTTT | CASSQELRDRGLATEAFF
- | TRBJ2-4 | TRBV11-2 | - | TGTGCCAGCAGCTTAATCTCCAGCGTACAGGGTTTTCTAGCCAAAAACATTCAGTACTTC | CASSLISSVQGFLAKNIQYF
- | TRBJ1-1 | TRBV3-1 | - | TGTGCCAGCAGCCTGGGGTCAGATGAAGCTTTCTTT | CASSLGSDEAFF
- | TRBJ1-1 | TRBV18 | TRBD1 | TGTGCCAGCTCACCACCTACCGGACAGGGCCCTGAAGCTTTCTTT | CASSPPTGQGPEAFF
- | TRBJ1-1 | TRBV4-1 | - | TGCGCCAGCAGCCAAGAGCCCATTAGGGGGAACACTGAAGCTTTCTTT | CASSQEPIRGNTEAFF
few | TRBJ2-1 | TRBV5-6 | - | TGTGCCAGCATGGGGGACAATGAGCAGTTCTTC | CASMGDNEQFF
- | TRBJ2-4 | TRBV4-2 | - | TGTGCCAGCAGCCAAGATAAGGTTGAGGGAGAGGTCGTCAAAAACATTCAGTACTTC | CASSQDKVEGEVVKNIQYF
few | TRBJ2-1 | TRBV3-1 | - | TGTGCCAGCAGCCAAGAATACTACAATGAGCAGTTCTTC | CASSQEYYNEQFF
many | TRBJ2-1 | TRBV12-3/TRBV12-4 | TRBD2 | TGTGCCAGCAGCCCTCCGGGACTAGCGGCTTACAATGAGCAGTTCTTC | CASSPPGLAAYNEQFF
few | TRBJ2-5 | TRBV23-1 | TRBD1 | TGCGCCAGCAGGAGTTTACCGGGACAGGGGGAAGAGACCCAGTACTTC | CASRSLPGQGEETQYF
few | TRBJ1-1 | TRBV29-1 | - | TGCAGCGTTCGGGGTACTGGTGAAGCTTTCTTT | CSVRGTGEAFF
- | TRBJ2-6 | TRBV6-2/TRBV6-3 | - | TGTGCCACCGACAAACAGGGTAGAGGGGCCAACGTCCTGACTTTC | CATDKQGRGANVLTF
many | TRBJ2-7 | TRBV28 | TRBD2 | TGTGCCAGCAGTTTGGTTCTAGCGGGGACCTACGAGCAGTACTTC | CASSLVLAGTYEQYF
many | TRBJ2-2 | TRBV19 | TRBD1 | TGTGCCAGTAGTATAAAACCCGGGACAGGTATCACCGGGGAGCTGTTTTTT | CASSIKPGTGITGELFF
- | TRBJ2-7 | TRBV3-1 | - | TGTGCCAGCTCCAAGCGGGACATTAGCACAGGGGAGCAGTACTTC | CASSKRDISTGEQYF
- | TRBJ2-5 | TRBV3-1 | TRBD2 | TGTGCCAGCAGCCAGGTAGCGGGGGGGCCTAAGGAGACCCAGTACTTC | CASSQVAGGPKETQYF
- | TRBJ2-1 | TRBV12-3/TRBV12-4 | TRBD2 | TGTGCCAGCAGCCGCAGATACACTAGCGGGAGGTCTTCCTACAATGAGCAGTTCTTC | CASSRRYTSGRSSYNEQFF
many | TRBJ2-3 | TRBV5-6 | - | TGTGCCAGCAGCTTGCGGGCCTGGGGGGATACGCAGTATTTT | CASSLRAWGDTQYF
many | TRBJ1-1 | TRBV5-6 | - | TGTGCCAGCAGCCAGAGTGGTGAAGCTTTCTTT | CASSQSGEAFF
- | TRBJ2-7 | TRBV12-3/TRBV12-4 | - | TGTGCCAGCAGTTCGATCGCCTACGAGCAGTACTTC | CASSSIAYEQYF
once | TRBJ2-3 | TRBV5-1 | TRBD2 | TGCGCCAGCAGCGGGGGGACTAGCGGGGCGTCCACAGATACGCAGTATTTT | CASSGGTSGASTDTQYF
- | TRBJ2-1 | TRBV20-1 | TRBD2 | TGCAGTGCTAGAGATCAGGGGACTAGCGGGGCAAGCTCCTACAATGAGCAGTTCTTC | CSARDQGTSGASSYNEQFF
- | TRBJ2-3 | TRBV3-1 | - | TGTGCCAGCAGCCAACGAAGCGTTGGGGGCCCTTTGGATACGCAGTATTTT | CASSQRSVGGPLDTQYF
few | TRBJ1-5 | TRBV12-3/TRBV12-4 | - | TGTGCCAGCAGTTTAAAACACCTCAATCAGCCCCAGCATTTT | CASSLKHLNQPQHF
- | TRBJ2-7 | TRBV5-1 | - | TGCGCCAGCAGCACGACAGGAGCCTACGAGCAGTACTTC | CASSTTGAYEQYF
few | TRBJ1-5 | TRBV12-3/TRBV12-4 | - | TGTGCCAGCAGTTTAAAATTGGGGTATCAGCCCCAGCATTTT | CASSLKLGYQPQHF
- | TRBJ2-1 | TRBV6-4 | TRBD2 | TGTGCCAGCAGTGACTCAACGCGGGAGGGCCCGGGTAATGAGCAGTTCTTC | CASSDSTREGPGNEQFF
- | TRBJ1-2 | TRBV7-2 | - | TGTGCCAGCAGCTTAGCGGCAACTTATGGCTACACCTTC | CASSLAATYGYTF
- | TRBJ1-2 | TRBV7-9 | TRBD1 | TGTGCCAGCAGCTACGACAGGGGCGGTTTCTACACCTTC | CASSYDRGGFYTF
- | TRBJ2-4 | TRBV6-2/TRBV6-3 | - | TGTGCCAGCAGTTATCAGTCTTCGGGGGCCAAAAACATTCAGTACTTC | CASSYQSSGAKNIQYF
few | TRBJ1-1 | TRBV27 | - | TGTGCCAGCAGTTCCTCTAGTCGAGGTACTGAAGCTTTCTTT | CASSSSSRGTEAFF
few | TRBJ1-5 | TRBV6-1 | TRBD1 | TGTGCCAGCTTCCGACAGGGTTGGAATCAGCCCCAGCATTTT | CASFRQGWNQPQHF